These T cell receptor beta chains were read from a single sample in a study of T cells after yellow fever vaccination. From the 5' RACE reads, TCRdb called clonotypes with MiXCR, one entry per CDR3 protein. The sample shows 300,000 or so distinct CDR3 sequences, around 7.3% of them seen only once. The material sequenced was PBMCs, taken more than 40 days after the first yellow fever vaccination. These receptors all come from a man between 18 and 29 years old who received the YFV17D yellow fever vaccine. The CDR3 runs from the conserved cysteine through the conserved F or W. The D gene is left open where the match is weak. Size is stated for part of the rows, as once, few or many counts, or as a class when the clone is expanded.

>few|TRBV12-3/TRBV12-4|TRBD1|TRBJ1-2
TGTGCCAGCAGTTTTTGGACAGGGGGCTATGGCTACACCTTC
CASSFWTGGYGYTF
>.|TRBV5-1|TRBD1|TRBJ1-1
TGCGCCAGCAGCTGGGACAGGGAGGGTGAAGCTTTCTTT
CASSWDREGEAFF
>few|TRBV14|.|TRBJ1-2
TGTGCCAGCAGCCAAGTGAGGGGCGAGGGCTATGGCTACACCTTC
CASSQVRGEGYGYTF
>.|TRBV30|.|TRBJ1-2
TGTGCCTGGAGTGTACCACTGAGGAACTATGGCTACACCTTC
CAWSVPLRNYGYTF
>few|TRBV12-3/TRBV12-4|.|TRBJ2-7
TGTGCCAGCAGCTGGGGCGGGGCTGAAGAGCAGTACTTC
CASSWGGAEEQYF
>few|TRBV19|.|TRBJ1-1
TGTGCCAGTAGGGGAGTCGCCTGGGGGGTGGACACTGAAGCTTTCTTT
CASRGVAWGVDTEAFF
>few|TRBV6-1|.|TRBJ2-4
TGTGCCAGCAGGCCCGGTTTAACCTGGGTAGCCAAAAACATTCAGTACTTC
CASRPGLTWVAKNIQYF
>few|TRBV12-3/TRBV12-4|.|TRBJ2-2
TGTGCCAGCAGTAAAAGGGGGACGACCGGGGAGCTGTTTTTT
CASSKRGTTGELFF
>.|TRBV28|.|TRBJ1-6
TGTGCCAGCAGTCCTCGGGCAGCTGGGTCCTATAATTCACCCCTCCACTTT
CASSPRAAGSYNSPLHF
>many|TRBV20-1|TRBD2|TRBJ2-1
TGCAGTGCTAGAGGCGGGGGGCACAATGAGCAGTTCTTC
CSARGGGHNEQFF
>few|TRBV7-8|TRBD2|TRBJ2-1
TGTGCCACCCTAGAGGCGGGAGCTTACAATGAGCAGTTCTTC
CATLEAGAYNEQFF
>few|TRBV3-1|.|TRBJ2-1
TGTGCCAGCAGCCAAGACATATCGGGGGCGTACAATGAGCAGTTCTTC
CASSQDISGAYNEQFF
>many|TRBV5-1|TRBD1|TRBJ2-7
TGCGCCAGCAGCCGCACCGGGACAGGGGACGAGCAGTACTTC
CASSRTGTGDEQYF
>.|TRBV12-3/TRBV12-4|TRBD1|TRBJ1-6
TGTGCCAGCAGCTTAACAGGGGGAGTAGGTTCACCCCTCCACTTT
CASSLTGGVGSPLHF
>many|TRBV7-9|.|TRBJ2-2
TGTGCCAGCAGCGGAGCGGGGACATTGAACACCGGGGAGCTGTTTTTT
CASSGAGTLNTGELFF
>many|TRBV5-5|.|TRBJ2-2
TGTGCCAGCAGCTTCAACAGTAACACCGGGGAGCTGTTTTTT
CASSFNSNTGELFF
>few|TRBV7-7|TRBD1|TRBJ2-2
TGTGCCAGCAGCTCAAAGCAGGGGGCCACCGGGGAGCTGTTTTTT
CASSSKQGATGELFF
>.|TRBV4-3|.|TRBJ1-6
TGCGCCAGCAGCCCCGTTGATAGGGATAATTCACCCCTCCACTTT
CASSPVDRDNSPLHF
>.|TRBV7-3|TRBD2|TRBJ2-2
TGTGCCAGCAGCAATCGGGGGGGCACCGGGGAGCTGTTTTTT
CASSNRGGTGELFF
>many|TRBV5-1|.|TRBJ1-4
TGCGCCAGCAGAACAGGCTTTGCGGACGAAAAACTGTTTTTT
CASRTGFADEKLFF
>many|TRBV5-1|TRBD2|TRBJ2-5
TGCGCCAGCAGCTTTTGGAGTCAGAGCGGGAAGACCCAGTACTTC
CASSFWSQSGKTQYF
>.|TRBV9|TRBD1|TRBJ2-7
TGTGCCAGTGGACCGGGACAGGACTCCTACGAGCAGTACTTC
CASGPGQDSYEQYF
>few|TRBV7-6|TRBD1|TRBJ2-2
TGTGCCAGCAGCTCACAGGGGCAGAGCCTCACCGGGGAGCTGTTTTTT
CASSSQGQSLTGELFF
>many|TRBV4-3|.|TRBJ2-5
TGCGCCAGCAGCCAAGATTCCGGGGCTGAGACCCAGTACTTC
CASSQDSGAETQYF
>many|TRBV7-2|TRBD2|TRBJ2-3
TGTGCCAGCAGCCGGGGGGGATCTAGCACAGATACGCAGTATTTT
CASSRGGSSTDTQYF
>.|TRBV2|.|TRBJ2-5
TGTGCCAGCAGTGATGCGTTTACAGGGCGAGAGACCCGGTACTTC
CASSDAFTGRETRYF
>.|TRBV7-8|.|TRBJ2-1
TGTGCCAGCAGCTTAGGAATAAATGAGCAGTTCTTC
CASSLGINEQFF
>.|TRBV12-3/TRBV12-4|.|TRBJ1-5
TGTGCCAGCAGTTTCGAGATAAGGGGCGATCAGCCCCAGCATTTT
CASSFEIRGDQPQHF
>few|TRBV3-1|.|TRBJ2-1
TGTGCCAGCAGCCAAGGAGAGGGTTGGTGGGACAATGAGCAGTTCTTC
CASSQGEGWWDNEQFF
>many|TRBV20-1|TRBD2|TRBJ2-1
TGCAGTGCTAGAACGATTAGCGGGGACGACGCTGAGCAGTTCTTC
CSARTISGDDAEQFF
>few|TRBV7-2|TRBD1|TRBJ2-5
TGTGCCAGCAGCCGTACGACAGGGAGAGAGACCCAGTACTTC
CASSRTTGRETQYF
>.|TRBV5-1|TRBD1|TRBJ1-1
TGCGCCAGCAGCTCTAACCCGGGGTCAACAGGGGTAAACACTGAAGCTTTCTTT
CASSSNPGSTGVNTEAFF
>.|TRBV28|.|TRBJ2-1
TGTGCCAGCAAATGGACAGACTACAATGAGCAGTTCTTC
CASKWTDYNEQFF
>few|TRBV19|.|TRBJ1-1
TGTGCCAGTGGTGAGAGGCCCCTCGGAACTGAAGCTTTCTTT
CASGERPLGTEAFF
>few|TRBV20-1|.|TRBJ2-5
TGCAGTGCTAGACACCAAGAGACCCAGTACTTC
CSARHQETQYF
>many|TRBV5-1|TRBD2|TRBJ2-2
TGCGCCATTCCGGGACTAGCTGCCGGGGAGCTGTTTTTT
CAIPGLAAGELFF
>.|TRBV19|.|TRBJ1-2
TGTGCCAGTATCCAACCTCTCTCCCAGGGCTACACCTTC
CASIQPLSQGYTF
>few|TRBV5-1|TRBD1|TRBJ2-2
TGCGCCAGCAGCCAAGTGGACAGGCCAATGTCCGGGGAGCTGTTTTTT
CASSQVDRPMSGELFF
>.|TRBV4-3|TRBD1|TRBJ1-4
TGCGCCAGCAGCCAAGATGGAGCCGGGACAGGGAATGAAAAACTGTTTTTT
CASSQDGAGTGNEKLFF
>.|TRBV20-1|TRBD2|TRBJ2-1
TGCAGTGCTAGAGGGCTAGCGGGGGCCTCCTACAATGAGCAGTTCTTC
CSARGLAGASYNEQFF
>many|TRBV7-2|.|TRBJ2-5
TGTGCCAGCAGCTTAGGACTGTTTCAAGAGACCCAGTACTTC
CASSLGLFQETQYF
>.|TRBV7-2|.|TRBJ1-2
TGTGCCAGCAGCTTAGGGCACACAGACTATGGCTACACCTTC
CASSLGHTDYGYTF
>.|TRBV29-1|TRBD2|TRBJ2-3
TGCAGCGCTGACGGGGGGGCCGGAGATACGCAGTATTTT
CSADGGAGDTQYF
>.|TRBV7-9|.|TRBJ2-5
TGTGCCAGCAGCCAAGTCTGGGGGCGGGAGACCCAGTACTTC
CASSQVWGRETQYF
>.|TRBV12-3/TRBV12-4|.|TRBJ2-5
TGTGCCAGCAGGAGAGGGGAGACCCAGTACTTC
CASRRGETQYF
>.|TRBV27|.|TRBJ1-5
TGTGCCAGCAGTTCCCACCATGGCAGGGGCAATCAGCCCCAGCATTTT
CASSSHHGRGNQPQHF
>many|TRBV14|.|TRBJ2-1
TGTGCCAGCAGCCAAGAGGGGTCCCCAATTGATGAGCAGTTCTTC
CASSQEGSPIDEQFF
>many|TRBV20-1|TRBD2|TRBJ2-1
TGCAGTGCTAGAGTAGTTGCTAGCGGGGGAGGGGATGAGCAGTTCTTC
CSARVVASGGGDEQFF
>few|TRBV4-2|TRBD2|TRBJ2-3
TGTGCCAGCAAAGAATCTAGTGGAGCGGGGGGCACAGATACGCAGTATTTT
CASKESSGAGGTDTQYF
>.|TRBV2|TRBD1|TRBJ2-5
TGTGCCAGCAGGTGGACAGGGGGCCGGGAGACCCAGTACTTC
CASRWTGGRETQYF
>.|TRBV9|.|TRBJ1-1
TGTGCCAGCAGCGTAAGCGGACTCAACACTGAAGCTTTCTTT
CASSVSGLNTEAFF
>few|TRBV27|TRBD1|TRBJ1-2
TGTGCCAGCAGCAAGGGGGCGCGTTTTGGCTACACCTTC
CASSKGARFGYTF
>many|TRBV13|.|TRBJ1-3
TGTGCCAGCAGCTCCGTGAACAGCGGAAACACCATATATTTT
CASSSVNSGNTIYF
>.|TRBV4-2|.|TRBJ2-1
TGTGCCAGCAGCCAAGATGACGGGGATGAGCAGTTCTTC
CASSQDDGDEQFF
>many|TRBV7-9|.|TRBJ2-1
TGTGCCAGCAGCTCCGGAACCTATGAGCAGTTCTTC
CASSSGTYEQFF
>.|TRBV20-1|.|TRBJ2-3
TGCAGTGCTAGGGGCCCCCTAGCCAACCTCGCCACAGATACGCAGTATTTT
CSARGPLANLATDTQYF
>few|TRBV20-1|.|TRBJ2-1
TGCAGTGCTAGAGATCCTGCTTTCTACAATGAGCAGTTCTTC
CSARDPAFYNEQFF
>.|TRBV12-3/TRBV12-4|.|TRBJ1-1
TGTGCCACCTCTTTCGGGAACACTGAAGCTTTCTTT
CATSFGNTEAFF
>many|TRBV6-2/TRBV6-3|.|TRBJ2-7
TGTGCCAGCAGAAACCGGGACAATCTCTACGAGCAGTACTTC
CASRNRDNLYEQYF
>.|TRBV28|.|TRBJ1-1
TGTGCCAGCAGTTTATTGGACAGCCCGTTTTACTGGAACACTGAAGCTTTCTTT
CASSLLDSPFYWNTEAFF